The T cell receptor beta chain under discussion was sequenced for a study of beta chain features in type 1 diabetes. Study-wide results and limits: Patients and controls would be equally affected if PCR favored shorter templates. Whether TCRB rearrangement is influenced by HLA type was left unresolved in this analysis. The similarity of naive, central memory and Treg TCRB repertoires appeared greater among patients than among healthy donors.

Every bit of the isolated RNA underwent reverse transcription, so sequencing read expressed TCRB transcripts. Using immunoSEQ multiplex PCR, the repertoire was profiled, and TCRdb retains in-frame clones only, with some absent. The profile shows approximately 84,000 clones, around a third of them singletons. This CDR3 contains 16 residues. Germline V gene lookup returns CDR1 SEHNR and CDR2 FQNEAQ (reference sequence). The V segment lost 3 bases and the J segment 4 bases; nucleotides outside the gene matches: 4. This clone occurred a few times. Its antigen is undetermined. The sequenced sample consisted of stem cell memory CD4+ T cells from blood. The receptor's source is a woman under 30 in good health. This chain links TRBV7-9 with TRBJ2-1, with 12 bases lining up with TRBD2. CDR3: CASSLTSGRVYNEQFF. The CDR3 bases are TGTGCCAGCAGCTTGACTAGCGGGAGAGTATACAATGAGCAGTTCTTC.